These 14 T cell receptor beta chains were all obtained from the same sample, sequenced in a study of breast tumors, draining lymph nodes, adjacent tissues. TCRdb called the multiplex PCR reads again in MiXCR, with one record for every CDR3 protein. The sample has some 170,000 distinct CDR3 sequences, about 30% seen once. The lymph nodes were axillary draining lymph nodes from breast cancer patients. The sample comprised axillary lymph node tissue. These receptors were collected from a female donor with breast cancer. Some clones in this sample may be carry-over from other donors' samples.

This clonotype was seen more than once but under ten times. The rearrangement links TRBV5-6 to TRBJ2-2; 10 nucleotides align to TRBD1. Germline CDR1 is SGHDT and CDR2 is YYEEEE. The length of the CDR3 is 16 residues. With V trimmed by 2 bases and J by 5 bases, 6 bases remained unmatched. CDR3 sequence: CASSFGQGVGTGELFF. CDR3 coding DNA: TGTGCCAGCAGCTTCGGACAGGGGGTAGGAACCGGGGAGCTGTTTTTT.

This clonotype was seen many times. The rearrangement links TRBV29-1 to TRBJ2-7; perhaps TRBD2 as D (6 bases). CDR1 and CDR2 from the germline V gene are SQVTM and ANQGSEA. The V end lost 4 bases, the J end lost 3 bases, and 13 bases lay between the germline ends. This CDR3 has 13 residues. CDR3 DNA sequence: TGCAGCGTTGTTTACGGGGGTCTCTACGAGCAGTACTTC. It specifies CSVVYGGLYEQYF.

The CDR3 bases are TGTGCCAGCAGCCTATCGGGTGAAGCTTTCTTT. Amino acids: CASSLSGEAFF. The chain recombines TRBV3-1 with TRBJ1-1; no clear D. This CDR3 contains 11 residues. The germline gives CDR1 LGHDT, CDR2 YNNKEL (reference sequence). V dropped 4 bases and J dropped 7 bases, with 7 bases sitting between them. The full variable domain, its missing parts supplied by reference TRBV3-1 and TRBJ1-1, is DTAVSQTPKYLVTQMGNDKSIKCEQNLGHDTMYWYKQDSKKFLKIMFSYNNKELIINETVPNRFSPKSPDKAHLNLHINSLELGDSAVYFCASSLSGEAFFGQGTRLTVV.

This clonotype was detected many times. V gene TRBV6-5 combines with J gene TRBJ1-6, with 7 positions matching TRBD1. The germline V gene has CDR1 MNHEY and CDR2 SVGAGI. V dropped 3 bases and J dropped 6; count of bases not matched to a gene: 5. The CDR3 covers 15 residues. In nucleotides, the CDR3 is TGTGCCAGCAGTTATCGAAACAGGGGTAATTCACCCCTCCACTTT. It codes for CASSYRNRGNSPLHF.

This clonotype appeared a few times. The chain couples TRBV10-3 to TRBJ1-1; TRBD1 matches 8 bases. In germline, CDR1 is ENHRY, CDR2 SYGVKD. V lost 5 bases and J lost 2; bases outside the gene matches: 16. This CDR3 region has 18 residues. CDR3 bases: TGTGCCATCAGTTCATTTAAGGACAGGGAGGAGGGAAACACTGAAGCTTTCTTT. Translated, it gives CAISSFKDREEGNTEAFF.

CDR3 loop: CASSLTSGRGGTQYF. In DNA form, the CDR3 reads TGCGCCAGCAGCCTCACTAGCGGGAGGGGGGGTACGCAGTATTTT. The J gene is TRBJ2-3, the V gene TRBV3-2; the table's D call TRBD2 went unverified against the DNA. TRBV3-2 is given as a pseudogene. This CDR3 region has 15 residues.

With respect to this clonotype: The DNA is omitted, as the CDR3 cannot be located on it reliably, and the CDR3 follows TCRdb's listing. The V call is TRBV11-1, the J call TRBJ1-3; the table's D call, TRBD1, has no DNA check behind it. The CDR3 adds up to 21 amino acids, both ends counted. Looked up from germline, CDR1 is SGHAT and CDR2 is FQDESV (reference sequence). CDR3 in amino acids: CASSFYICSASDRGSSNTIYF.

Points on this clonotype: The germline gene is not matched at one end of the junction; a read error may be the cause. In nucleotides, the CDR3 is TGTACCAGCAGCTTAGACTACGAGCGGTACTTC. Translating gives CTSSLDYERYF. The chain employs TRBV7-2 and TRBJ2-7; D is unresolved. From germline, CDR1 is SGHTA and CDR2 FQGNSA. The CDR3 extends over 11 amino acids.

Points on this clonotype: A read error is possible here, since a much larger clone lies one base away. J is TRBJ2-1 and V is TRBV30, with D perhaps TRBD2 (6 bases). The CDR3 consists of 15 residues. CDR1 is GTSNPN, CDR2 SVGIG, per germline (reference sequence). V was pared by 1 base and J by 4 bases, with 14 bases between. The CDR3 here is CAWSGFGGAYNEQFF. CDR3 DNA sequence: TGTGCCTGGAGTGGGTTCGGGGGTGCGTACAATGAGCAGTTCTTC.

This clonotype was observed a few times. A read error is possible here, since a much larger clone lies one base away. This chain joins TRBV7-2 and TRBJ2-3; TRBD2 aligns across 13 bases. The CDR3 extends over 17 amino acids. Looked up from germline, CDR1 is SGHTA and CDR2 is FQGNSA. The V gene end was trimmed by 1 base and the J gene end by 4 bases; junction bases not matched to a gene: 5. CDR3 region: CASSLGRLAGGSDTQYF. The CDR3 region has the DNA TGTGCCAGCAGCTTAGGCAGACTAGCGGGGGGCTCAGATACGCAGTATTTT.

This clonotype was detected only a few times. A read error is possible here, since a much larger clone lies one base away. The rearrangement uses TRBV19 and TRBJ1-4, with D tentatively TRBD1 (6 bases). The CDR3 covers 16 residues. Germline V gene data show CDR1 as LNHDA and CDR2 as SQIVND (reference sequence). The CDR3 here is CASSRPDGTTSEKLFF. The CDR3 DNA is TGTGCCAGTAGTAGACCGGACGGGACAACTAGTGAAAAACTGTTTTTT.

This clonotype has a single count. The junction differs from germline at one of its ends, possibly a read error. This rearrangement joins TRBV5-6 to TRBJ2-2; D not certain. Germline CDR1 is SGHDT and CDR2 is YYEEEE. The CDR3 has 13 residues. CDR3 in DNA: TGTGCCAGCAGCTTTATGACCATCGGGCAGCTGTTTTTT. Its translation: CASSFMTIGQLFF.

This clonotype was counted ten times or more. The chain uses TRBV30 and TRBJ2-7, with D perhaps TRBD2 (5 bases). This CDR3 has 13 residues. Germline V gives CDR1 GTSNPN, CDR2 SVGIG (reference sequence). V was clipped by 7 bases and J by 0 bases, with 13 bases between them. CDR3 nucleotide sequence: TGTGCCTCCCTGGCGGGCAGCTCCTACGAGCAGTACTTC. Encoded protein: CASLAGSSYEQYF.

This clonotype was counted many times. CDR3 in amino acids: CASRLLLGQGAGGYGYTF. The CDR3 DNA reads as TGCGCCAGCAGACTCCTCCTGGGACAGGGGGCTGGGGGCTATGGCTACACCTTC. V and J are TRBV5-1 and TRBJ1-2, with TRBD1 matching over 12 bases. J gave up 4 bases and V 5 bases, and 15 bases lay outside the gene matches. The CDR3 consists of 18 residues. Germline CDR1 reads SGHRS; CDR2 reads YFSETQ.